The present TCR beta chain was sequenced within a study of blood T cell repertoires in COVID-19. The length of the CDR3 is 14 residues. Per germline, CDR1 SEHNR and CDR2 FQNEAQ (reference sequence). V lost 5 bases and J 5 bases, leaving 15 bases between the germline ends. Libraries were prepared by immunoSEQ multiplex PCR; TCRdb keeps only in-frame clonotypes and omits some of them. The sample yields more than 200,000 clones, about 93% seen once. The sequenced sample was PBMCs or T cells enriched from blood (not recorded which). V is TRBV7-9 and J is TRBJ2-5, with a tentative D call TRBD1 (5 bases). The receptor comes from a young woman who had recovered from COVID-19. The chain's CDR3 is CASSPTVLQETQYF. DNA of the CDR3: TGTGCCAGCAGCCCGACAGTCTTGCAGGAGACCCAGTACTTC.